The clone carrying this T cell receptor beta chain was detected only a few times. The record originates from a study of response to subunit inactivated influenza vaccine. MiXCR was run by TCRdb on the RT-PCR reads, yielding one entry per CDR3 protein. The table shows about 650,000 distinct CDR3 sequences, with around a sixth occurring only once. Trimming took 3 bases from V and 1 from J; bases not matched to a gene: 9. The germline V gene has CDR1 SGHNT and CDR2 YYREEE (reference sequence). The CDR3 runs to 16 residues. This clonotype originated in a man aged 45-65 years who received an inactivated influenza vaccine. The material sequenced was PBMCs from blood, taken approximately 13 days after vaccination. J is TRBJ2-5 and V is TRBV5-4; 7 nucleotides line up with TRBD2. The CDR3 coding sequence is TGTGCCAGCAGCTCGGTCGGCGGGAGAGCCCAAGAGACCCAGTACTTC. This translates into CASSSVGGRAQETQYF.